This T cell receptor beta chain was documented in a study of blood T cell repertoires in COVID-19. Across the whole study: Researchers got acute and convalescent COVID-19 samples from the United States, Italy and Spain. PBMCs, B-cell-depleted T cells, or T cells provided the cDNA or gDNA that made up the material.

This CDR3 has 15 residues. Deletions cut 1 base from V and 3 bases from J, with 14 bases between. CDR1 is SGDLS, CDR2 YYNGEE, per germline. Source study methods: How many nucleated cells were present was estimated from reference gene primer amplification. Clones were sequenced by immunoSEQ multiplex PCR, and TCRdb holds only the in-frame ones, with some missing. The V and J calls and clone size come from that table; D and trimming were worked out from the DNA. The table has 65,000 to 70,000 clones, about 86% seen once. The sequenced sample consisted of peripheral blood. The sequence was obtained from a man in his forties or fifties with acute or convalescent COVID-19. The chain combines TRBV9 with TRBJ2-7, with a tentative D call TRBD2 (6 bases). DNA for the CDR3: TGTGCCAGCAGCGTACAGGGAGGACACAGCTACGAGCAGTACTTC. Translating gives CASSVQGGHSYEQYF.